This T cell receptor beta chain was captured by sequencing in a study of T cell repertoires in cytomegalovirus infection (dated by TCRdb to the late 2010s). Broadly, across the study: The HLA type of each donor mattered for the analysis, because public TCR beta signatures pointed to carriage of CMV infection along with the matching HLA type. Study-wide findings and limitations: Cumulative frequency of public TCR beta family members discriminated carriers of CMV infection plus the relevant HLA type in this cohort and an independent roughly 340-donor cohort. The ex vivo response was dominated by HLA-C-restricted CMV-specific TCR beta clonotypes, which also provided the single most frequent clonotype in two of eight donors.

Sequencing instrument: Illumina HiSeq 1500. The raw public data were reprocessed by TCRdb itself: fastp quality trimming at Q25, MiXCR clonotype calling, in-frame beta chains only. Each entry is one CDR3 protein sequence, shown with its most common DNA and genes. The sample table records roughly 250,000 distinct CDR3 sequences; roughly 22% of these occur just once. Clones ranked in the top ten supply roughly 18% of the sample. From its cysteine to its phenylalanine, the CDR3 spans 12 amino acids. The DNA shown is the 36-base CDR3, in frame from base 1. Cut back by 7 bases and 0 bases, the V and J ends lie 10 bases apart. CDR1 and CDR2, looked up from the germline V gene, are SQVTM and ANQGSEA. With regard to this clonotype: No antigen is known for it. It has no much larger one-base neighbor in the sample; base qualities were not kept.

The clonotype was recovered from a human donor in good health (CMV status not recorded). Some clones in this sample may be carry-over from other donors' samples. Sequenced input: CD8+ T cells from PBMCs. The V gene is TRBV29-1 and the J gene is TRBJ2-7, with no confidently assigned D gene. CDR3 protein: CSAFDNSYEQYF. The nucleotide sequence reads as follows: TGCAGCGCGTTCGACAACTCCTACGAGCAGTACTTC.